This T cell receptor (beta chain) was profiled in a study of T-cell memory formation after mild COVID-19. The table lists this clonotype with a few counts. Germline CDR1 reads SGHAT; CDR2 reads FQNNGV. Trimming removed 3 bases at V and 4 bases at J, with 6 bases between. The CDR3 totals 12 residues. TCRdb redid the calling of the 5' RACE reads with MiXCR, one entry per CDR3 protein. The data show about 400,000 distinct CDR3 sequences, around a sixth seen once. The gene calls are TRBV11-2 and TRBJ1-1; no definite D call. Specimen: PBMCs or a T cell subset sorted from them (not recorded which). This TCR was sampled from a man aged 18 to 35 who had mild COVID-19 (a few samples of this study predate the infection). Cell type and time point are not known. CDR3 in amino acids: CASSFKGTEAFF. In nucleotides, the CDR3 is TGTGCCAGCAGCTTTAAAGGCACTGAAGCTTTCTTT.